This section outlines one T cell receptor (beta chain) sequence together with its context. Its target is not known. Amplification of TCR beta CDR3 regions used RNA as the template. HTBI primers were the set used in a first-round RT-PCR of the TCR CDR3. TCRdb called the multiplex PCR reads again in MiXCR, with one record for every CDR3 protein. The profile shows roughly 700,000 distinct CDR3 sequences, approximately 36% of them singletons. This entry comes from a study of T cells in Graves' hyperthyroidism and ophthalmopathy. Study in general: Peripheral blood collection took place at initial diagnosis, before any treatment.

Germline CDR1 is DFQATT and CDR2 is SNEGSKA (reference sequence). This CDR3 is built from 14 residues. Trimming removed 5 bases from V and 7 bases from J, with 17 bases in between. Clinical symptoms, serum thyroxine and TRAb, thyroid ultrasound and orbital computed tomography were used for the diagnoses. General study findings and limits: Blood held most thyroid clonotypes expanded above 0.001 frequency. From stable hyperthyroidism, ophthalmopathy was set apart by a 13 V-J model.

The TCR sequence derives from a middle-aged woman with Graves' hyperthyroidism. The rearrangement uses TRBV20-1 and TRBJ1-4, with D possibly being TRBD1 (5 bases). Specimen: blood. The CDR3 sequence: CSAPKGTLGEKLFF. CDR3 sequence (DNA): TGCAGTGCTCCGAAGGGGACGCTGGGTGAAAAACTGTTTTTT.